The rows below give T cell receptor beta chains drawn from one sample of a study of blood T cell repertoires in COVID-19. Measured with immunoSEQ multiplex PCR; TCRdb has only the in-frame clones, and not every one. The sample includes under 300,000 clones, around 89% seen only once; the top ten take just under 9%. Sequencing was performed on PBMCs or T cells enriched from blood (not recorded which). These receptors came from a man between 40 and 49 years old who had recovered from COVID-19. CDR3s include the opening cysteine and the closing phenylalanine or tryptophan. The D gene is left open where the match is weak.

J,D,V,CDR3
TRBJ2-5,TRBD1,TRBV4-3,CASSQVGTGLVQETQYF
TRBJ2-3,TRBD1,TRBV9,CASSVAGTGGQDTQYF
TRBJ2-7,TRBD2,TRBV7-2,CASSEQAGGPDEQYF
TRBJ1-5,-,TRBV2,CASSEGGRRPQHF
TRBJ2-1,TRBD2,TRBV27,CASRISSGLYNEQFF
TRBJ1-1,-,TRBV7-3,CASSLRGGSNTEAFF
TRBJ1-3,-,TRBV4-1,CASSQQGTSGNTIYF
TRBJ1-1,-,TRBV6-4,CASSSDRNTEAFF
TRBJ2-5,TRBD2,TRBV19,CASSRSGGNQETQYF
TRBJ2-7,TRBD2,TRBV3-1/TRBV3-2,CASSQRTSVNKRSYEQYF
TRBJ1-5,-,TRBV19,CASSIDQVRKNNQPQHF
TRBJ1-5,-,TRBV5-6,CASSLWSVTYSNQPQHF
TRBJ1-2,-,TRBV30,CAWTLRGGALYGYTF
TRBJ1-1,-,TRBV19,CASSIVWGRNTEAFF
TRBJ1-1,-,TRBV30,CAWSRGRLTEAFF
TRBJ2-3,TRBD2,TRBV9,CASSFSGGTDTQYF
TRBJ1-2,-,TRBV7-8,CASSNHRQSTDGYTF
TRBJ1-1,-,TRBV7-9,CASSLAQENTEAFF
TRBJ2-1,-,TRBV3-1/TRBV3-2,CASSQEGQFSYNEQFF
TRBJ2-1,-,TRBV11-2,CASSLYGRSNEQFF
TRBJ1-4,-,TRBV5-1,CASSLAGSGTNEKLFF
TRBJ2-1,TRBD2,TRBV14,CASSRGTSGRSEQFF